These 15 T cell receptor beta chains share one sample of origin, sequenced in a study of T cell clonotyping in hematopoietic cell transplantation. The assay was immunoSEQ multiplex PCR, and TCRdb's table has in-frame clones only and misses some. The sample lists under 15,000 clones; about 93% were seen once. Material for sequencing was peripheral blood mononuclear cells. The receptors derive from a man aged 25-45 years in good health. Some clones in this sample may be carry-over from other donors' samples.

V and J are TRBV7-8 and TRBJ2-7; D may match TRBD1 or TRBD2 (6 bases each). V lost 4 bases to trimming and J lost 3 bases, with 19 bases between them. The CDR3 is 16 amino acids. CDR1 is SGHVS, CDR2 FQNEAQ, per germline. The chain's CDR3 is CASSSTRRGRGYEQYF. The DNA for the CDR3 is TGTGCCAGCAGCTCAACACGGCGGGGCAGGGGCTACGAGCAGTACTTC.

The chain joins TRBV10-3 to TRBJ1-1; no definite D call. V dropped 10 bases and J dropped 7 bases, with 16 bases sitting between them. The CDR3 contains 12 residues. Germline V gene lookup returns CDR1 ENHRY and CDR2 SYGVKD. In DNA, the CDR3 is TGTGCCACATCGGACTGGGCCCGTGAAGCTTTCTTT. Translation gives CATSDWAREAFF.

The rearrangement joins TRBV11-2 to TRBJ2-3, with D tentatively TRBD2 (6 bases). CDR1 is SGHAT, CDR2 FQNNGV, per germline. Deletions cut 3 bases from V and 4 bases from J, with 14 bases between. This CDR3 comprises 15 residues. Here the CDR3 DNA reads TGTGCCAGCAGCTTCGCCGGGCGGGAAGCAGATACGCAGTATTTT. Its translation is CASSFAGREADTQYF.

The chain joins TRBV30 to TRBJ2-2, with D maybe TRBD1 (5 bases). The CDR3 is 14 amino acids. The V gene lost 2 bases and the J gene lost 4 bases, with 11 bases spanning the gap. Germline CDR1 and CDR2: GTSNPN and SVGIG (reference sequence). Written as DNA, the CDR3 is TGTGCCTGGAGTTGGGGCAGACCCACCGGGGAGCTGTTTTTT. It codes for CAWSWGRPTGELFF. The full variable domain, in which reference TRBV30 and TRBJ2-2 provide the parts outside the CDR3, is SQTIHQWPATLVQPVGSPLSLECTVEGTSNPNLYWYRQAAGRGLQLLFYSVGIGQISSEVPQNLSASRPQDRQFILSSKKLLLSDSGFYLCAWSWGRPTGELFFGEGSRLTVL.

This sequence joins TRBV4-2 and TRBJ1-4; 7 bases align to TRBD1. V lost 4 bases, J lost 4 bases, and 6 bases stayed unmatched. Germline values: CDR1 LGHNA, CDR2 YNFKEQ. The CDR3 runs 15 residues. The CDR3 here is CASSRARDSNEKLFF. DNA for the CDR3: TGTGCCAGCAGCCGTGCCCGGGACAGTAATGAAAAACTGTTTTTT.

The chain recombines TRBV7-2 with TRBJ2-7; possibly TRBD2 for D (6 bases). In germline, CDR1 is SGHTA, CDR2 FQGNSA. The CDR3 totals 14 residues. V was shortened by 5 bases and J by 0 bases, with 11 bases between the two germline ends. CDR3 nucleotide sequence: TGTGCCAGCAGCCCCCTGACTAGCTCCTACGAGCAGTACTTC. Translation gives CASSPLTSSYEQYF.

The J gene is TRBJ2-5, the V gene TRBV10-3, with D possibly TRBD2 on 6 matching bases. The CDR3 runs 12 residues. Germline lookup yields CDR1 ENHRY and CDR2 SYGVKD. Trimming shortened V by 8 bases and J by 2 bases, and 9 bases separated the two germline ends. The CDR3 here is CAISGTQETQYF. The CDR3 bases are TGTGCCATCTCGGGGACTCAAGAGACCCAGTACTTC.

This rearrangement joins TRBV6-4 to TRBJ1-2, with D unresolved. The V end lost 0 bases, the J end lost 5 bases, and 7 bases lay between the germline ends. Germline V CDR1 and CDR2: MRHNA, SNTAGT. The CDR3 totals 13 residues. CDR3 DNA sequence: TGTGCCAGCAGTGACTCTTCAGATTATGGCTACACCTTC. Its translation is CASSDSSDYGYTF.

The chain recombines TRBV2 with TRBJ2-7, with D perhaps matching TRBD2 (6 bases). With 6 bases removed from V and 3 bases from J, the gap between germline ends came to 9 bases. Germline CDR1 SNHLY, CDR2 FYNNEI. This CDR3 contains 12 residues. CDR3 bases: TGTGCCAGCAGGGGAGGTGACTACGAGCAGTACTTC. Translation: CASRGGDYEQYF.

The chain has TRBV30 and TRBJ1-1; D might be TRBD1 (6 bases). The length of the CDR3 is 17 residues. V lost 2 bases to trimming and J lost 4 bases, with 23 bases between them. The germline gives CDR1 GTSNPN, CDR2 SVGIG (reference sequence). The CDR3 bases are TGTGCCTGGAGTCGGGGGGAGCTACAGGGCACGCTCACTGAAGCTTTCTTT. This sequence encodes CAWSRGELQGTLTEAFF.

V usage is TRBV4-1 and J usage is TRBJ2-7; TRBD1 aligns across 8 bases. The CDR3 loop spans 14 amino acids. Germline V gene lookup returns CDR1 MGHRA and CDR2 YSYEKL. Trimming cost V 0 bases and J 5 bases; bases outside gene matches: 3. CDR3 sequence reads: CASSQEDRDNEQYF. CDR3 bases: TGCGCCAGCAGCCAAGAGGACAGGGACAACGAGCAGTACTTC.

The chain uses TRBV19 and TRBJ1-2; TRBD1 is a possible D gene (5 bases). Looked up from germline, CDR1 is LNHDA and CDR2 is SQIVND (reference sequence). V was clipped by 6 bases and J by 0 bases, with 14 bases between them. CDR3 length: 15 residues. The CDR3: CASRAGARANYGYTF. DNA for the CDR3: TGTGCCAGTAGAGCCGGGGCCAGGGCTAACTATGGCTACACCTTC.

The chain couples TRBV6-5 to TRBJ2-7, with a tentative D call TRBD1 (5 bases). V shed 10 bases and J shed 5 bases, with 21 bases lying between them. The CDR3 totals 14 residues. CDR1 and CDR2 from the germline V gene are MNHEY and SVGAGI. The CDR3 is CATRQTIQLDEQYF. The DNA for the CDR3 is TGTGCCACCCGACAGACGATCCAACTGGACGAGCAGTACTTC.

A note on this clone: At one end, the junction sequence differs from germline, possibly due to a read error. At the DNA level, this CDR3 is encoded by other sequences in the same sample as well. The chain has TRBV7-7 and TRBJ1-3; no clear D gene. From germline, CDR1 is SSHAT and CDR2 FNYEAQ (reference sequence). The CDR3 has 17 residues. The CDR3 DNA follows: TGTGCTAGCAGTCTCCTCCCCGGGTTGTCCTCTGGAAACACCATATATTTT. Translation gives CASSLLPGLSSGNTIYF.

The chain carries TRBV10-3 and TRBJ2-7, with 8 bases fitting TRBD2. The CDR3 consists of 13 residues. Germline V gives CDR1 ENHRY, CDR2 SYGVKD. The V segment lost 10 bases and the J segment 7 bases; nucleotides outside the gene matches: 12. The CDR3 region has the DNA TGTGCCACCTGGGGCCCTCCGGGGGGGGAGCAGTACTTC. Its translation: CATWGPPGGEQYF.